Detailed here is one T cell receptor beta chain. TCRdb processed the 5' RACE reads again and assigns one entry to each CDR3 protein, with no DNA. In all, the sample yields about 160,000 distinct CDR3 sequences. This sample is drawn from a study of T cells expressing NK-cell markers. Germline CDR1 is GTSNPN and CDR2 is SVGIG (reference sequence). The CDR3 is 14 residues long. The origin of this receptor is a man aged 18-70 years in good health. The sample taken for sequencing was blood T cells: a sorted CD56 or NKG2C T cell subset, CD4+ or CD8+ T cells, or bulk PBMC T cells (not recorded which). J is TRBJ1-2 and V is TRBV30. CDR3 sequence reads: CAWTGLAGLGGYTF.